This section outlines one T cell receptor (beta chain) sequence together with its context. Antigen specificity is unknown. The treatment denotes: 15 to 20 received Ad26.COV2.S at low or high dose, single or two shots; roughly 5 received placebo; per-sample allocation not given. Sampling was performed 63 days after the first vaccine or placebo injection. Germline V gives CDR1 SGDLS, CDR2 YYNGEE. This CDR3 comprises 16 residues. Losses at the gene ends were 0 bases for V and 5 bases for J; bases not matched to a gene: 8. Clones were sequenced by immunoSEQ multiplex PCR, and TCRdb holds only the in-frame ones, with some missing. The top ten clones hold more than 3% of a sample with approximately 350,000 clones, about nine tenths of them seen once. The data are from a study of Ad26.COV2.S vaccination and SARS-CoV-2 variants. Points from the study as a whole: While placebo recipients had lower spike-specific TCR breadth, vaccine recipients had more.

The rearrangement uses TRBV9 and TRBJ1-2; 9 positions agree with TRBD1. The origin of this receptor is a person between 18 and 65 years old who received the Ad26.COV2.S COVID-19 vaccine or a placebo. Sequences were derived from peripheral blood, sampled in a trial of Ad26.COV2.S vaccine versus placebo. The CDR3 coding sequence is TGTGCCAGCAGCGTAGGCCTGGGACAGGGCAGGTATGGCTACACCTTC. Translation gives CASSVGLGQGRYGYTF.